A single sample gave rise to the 22 T cell receptor beta chains below, sequenced in a study of chemoradiotherapy in HPV16-positive cancers. Repertoires were generated with immunoSEQ multiplex PCR, while TCRdb's copy carries only in-frame clones and drops some. This table holds 14,000 or so clones, more than 60% found once. The sample was taken from a patient who underwent chemoradiotherapy. The receptors derive from a human donor with HPV-associated anogenital cancer.

V gene TRBV25-1 combines with J gene TRBJ1-4; 11 nucleotides agree with TRBD1. The length of the CDR3 is 15 residues. CDR1 MGHDK and CDR2 SYGVNS come from the germline V gene. Germline trimming cut 5 bases from V and 7 bases from J; bases unmatched to any gene: 6. The CDR3 is CASSKRTGGSEKLFF. The CDR3 DNA reads TGTGCCAGCAGTAAAAGGACAGGGGGCTCTGAAAAACTGTTTTTT.

The V and J genes are TRBV19 and TRBJ1-2, with D possibly TRBD1 on 6 matching bases. There are 19 residues in the CDR3. CDR1 is LNHDA, CDR2 SQIVND, per germline (reference sequence). The V end was cut by 6 bases, the J end by 2 bases, with 28 bases between. In DNA, the CDR3 is TGTGCCAGTAGAGACCGTAACGTACAGGACAGTGATAGCAACTATGGCTACACCTTC. It codes for CASRDRNVQDSDSNYGYTF.

The chain is built from TRBV7-2 and TRBJ2-3; D possibly uses TRBD1 or TRBD2 (7 bases each). The CDR3 is 14 residues long. The ends were cut back, 5 bases at V and 7 bases at J, with 16 bases in the middle. Germline CDR1 is SGHTA and CDR2 is FQGNSA. CDR3 protein: CASSPRQGGNTQYF. CDR3 sequence (DNA): TGTGCCAGCAGCCCTAGACAGGGAGGGAATACGCAGTATTTT. Together with reference TRBV7-2 and TRBJ2-3, the CDR3 gives the full variable domain: GAGVSQSPSNKVTEKGKDVELRCDPISGHTALYWYRQSLGQGLEFLIYFQGNSAPDKSGLPSDRFSAERTGGSVSTLTIQRTQQEDSAVYLCASSPRQGGNTQYFGPGTRLTVL.

The rearrangement links TRBV5-6 to TRBJ2-1; D is possibly TRBD1 (5 bases). In germline, CDR1 is SGHDT, CDR2 YYEEEE. Trimming took 1 base from V and 10 from J, leaving 15 bases between them. There are 14 residues in the CDR3. In DNA form, the CDR3 reads TGTGCCAGCAGCTTGCTCCAGGGTCAGTACGAGCAGTTCTTC. Translation: CASSLLQGQYEQFF.

The chain carries TRBV10-3 and TRBJ1-5, with 8 bases that match TRBD1. Germline V gene sequence: CDR1 ENHRY, CDR2 SYGVKD. The CDR3 has 12 amino acids. V lost 10 bases to trimming and J lost 7 bases; unmatched junction nucleotides: 6. The chain's CDR3 is CATGQGGQPQHF. In DNA form, the CDR3 reads TGTGCCACCGGACAGGGTGGGCAGCCCCAGCATTTT.

This chain's CDR3 is CASSFGTSGLVGEQYF. The DNA of the CDR3 is TGTGCCAGCAGTTTCGGGACTAGCGGGCTTGTGGGGGAGCAGTACTTC. The V and J genes are TRBV27 and TRBJ2-7, with 12 bases fitting TRBD2. J was trimmed by 7 bases and V by 3 bases; bases with no gene match: 10. Germline loops: CDR1 MNHEY, CDR2 SMNVEV (reference sequence). This CDR3 region has 16 residues.

The V gene is TRBV9, the J gene TRBJ2-3, with TRBD2 as a possible D gene (5 bases). Germline-derived CDR1 and CDR2 are SGDLS and YYNGEE. The CDR3 runs to 15 residues. Trimming took off 0 bases at V and 2 bases at J, with 10 bases between the two ends. The CDR3 loop is CASSVAGVTTDTQYF. DNA of the CDR3: TGTGCCAGCAGCGTAGCCGGGGTAACCACAGATACGCAGTATTTT.

The count of this clone is one. The rearrangement joins TRBV5-4 to TRBJ1-1, with D perhaps TRBD1 (5 bases). The CDR3 spans 14 residues. The germline V gene encodes CDR1 SGHNT and CDR2 YYREEE (reference sequence). The germline V and J ends were trimmed by 4 bases and 0 bases, with 10 bases remaining between them. CDR3 coding DNA: TGTGCCAGCAGCCCGGACAACATGAACACTGAAGCTTTCTTT. Translation: CASSPDNMNTEAFF.

The chain uses TRBV6-6 and TRBJ1-2; unclear D gene. The germline V and J ends were trimmed by 6 bases and 7 bases, with 9 bases remaining between them. There are 11 residues in the CDR3. Germline V gene sequence: CDR1 MNHNY, CDR2 SVGAGI (reference sequence). The CDR3 loop reads CASSSFSGYTF. In nucleotides, the CDR3 is TGTGCCAGCAGCTCCTTTTCTGGCTACACCTTC.

The chain links TRBV11-1 to TRBJ2-1, with D possibly being TRBD1 (7 bases). Trimming took 8 bases from V and 4 from J, leaving 12 bases between them. Germline CDR1 and CDR2: SGHAT and FQDESV (reference sequence). The CDR3 has 13 amino acids. The CDR3 here is CASRRGRYNEQFF. CDR3 bases: TGTGCCAGCCGCAGGGGGAGGTACAATGAGCAGTTCTTC.

V and J are TRBV19 and TRBJ2-3; the match to TRBD2 covers 12 bases. The germline V gene encodes CDR1 LNHDA and CDR2 SQIVND (reference sequence). J was trimmed by 3 bases and V by 8 bases; bases with no gene match: 3. This CDR3 comprises 14 residues. CDR3 loop: CASSTSGGTDTQYF. In DNA, the CDR3 is TGTGCCAGTTCGACTAGCGGGGGAACAGATACGCAGTATTTT.

The rearrangement links TRBV27 to TRBJ1-5; D remains unclear. Germline V gene data show CDR1 as MNHEY and CDR2 as SMNVEV (reference sequence). V was shortened by 4 bases and J by 0 bases, with 19 bases between the two germline ends. The CDR3 is made up of 18 amino acids. The CDR3 bases are TGTGCCAGCAGTTCACTAGGATTCAGCTCGAATAGCAATCAGCCCCAGCATTTT. Residues: CASSSLGFSSNSNQPQHF.

The V gene is TRBV5-1, the J gene TRBJ2-2, with D tentatively TRBD1 or TRBD2 (5 bases each). CDR1 SGHRS and CDR2 YFSETQ come from the germline V gene. V lost 4 bases and J 4 bases, leaving 14 bases between the germline ends. The CDR3 has 15 residues. CDR3 sequence: CASSAAGAGTGELFF. The CDR3 DNA reads TGCGCCAGCAGCGCCGCCGGGGCTGGCACCGGGGAGCTGTTTTTT.

The rearrangement links TRBV19 to TRBJ2-1; D is unresolved. V lost 6 bases, J lost 8 bases, and 14 bases lay in between. The CDR3 extends over 13 amino acids. Germline CDR1 and CDR2: LNHDA and SQIVND (reference sequence). The CDR3 DNA sequence: TGTGCCAGTAGCTCGAGATCTCAGGATGAGCAGTTCTTC. Protein product: CASSSRSQDEQFF.

The chain is built from TRBV7-2 and TRBJ1-2; D remains ambiguous. V lost 0 bases and J 8 bases, leaving 7 bases between the germline ends. This CDR3 is 12 amino acids long. The germline CDR1 and CDR2 sequences are SGHTA and FQGNSA. This CDR3 reads CASSLAERGYTF. The CDR3 bases are TGTGCCAGCAGCTTAGCGGAGAGGGGCTACACCTTC.

This rearrangement joins TRBV18 to TRBJ2-2, with a possible D match to TRBD2 (6 bases). This CDR3 is 15 amino acids long. Trimming cost V 3 bases and J 2 bases, with 10 bases left between them. Germline assignment: CDR1 KGHSH and CDR2 LQKENI. The CDR3 bases are TGTGCCAGCTCACCCGGCGCGGGAAACACCGGGGAGCTGTTTTTT. This codes for CASSPGAGNTGELFF.

CDR3 residues: CASSLVGANEQFF. The CDR3, as DNA: TGTGCCAGCAGCTTGGTGGGCGCTAATGAGCAGTTCTTC. This sequence joins TRBV5-4 and TRBJ2-1; no clear D. The CDR3 is made up of 13 amino acids. Germline V gene sequence: CDR1 SGHNT, CDR2 YYREEE (reference sequence). V dropped 0 bases and J dropped 7 bases, with 8 bases sitting between them.

The chain links TRBV7-2 to TRBJ2-5; 10 bases are a match to TRBD2. The CDR3 sequence is 18 residues long. The junction had 13 bases not matched to a gene; V was cut back by 1 base and J by 5 bases. Germline V CDR1 and CDR2: SGHTA, FQGNSA. CDR3: CASSLEVLKRGGVETQYF. CDR3 in DNA: TGTGCCAGCAGCTTAGAAGTACTAAAGCGGGGGGGCGTGGAGACCCAGTACTTC.

The gene calls are TRBV7-2 and TRBJ1-3, with a weak D call TRBD1 (5 bases). Germline V gene lookup returns CDR1 SGHTA and CDR2 FQGNSA. CDR3 length: 17 residues. Trimming pared 4 bases from V and 0 bases from J, leaving 16 bases between. The CDR3 sequence is CASSSGRRRDSGNTIYF. In DNA, the CDR3 is TGTGCCAGCAGCTCGGGACGTAGGAGGGACTCTGGAAACACCATATATTTT.

The rearrangement links TRBV6-5 to TRBJ2-3; tentatively, D is TRBD1 (6 bases). The V and J ends lost 8 bases and 3 bases respectively, with 15 bases between them. Germline lookup yields CDR1 MNHEY and CDR2 SVGAGI. The CDR3 is 14 amino acids. CDR3 in amino acids: CASGGRATTDTQYF. CDR3 in DNA: TGTGCCAGCGGGGGCAGGGCAACGACAGATACGCAGTATTTT.

CDR3 DNA: TGTGCCAGCAGTGAAGGGACAGGCTACGAGCAGTACTTC. This sequence encodes CASSEGTGYEQYF. The V call is TRBV2, the J call TRBJ2-7, with 7 bases identical to TRBD1. The CDR3 loop spans 13 amino acids. CDR1 is SNHLY and CDR2 is FYNNEI in the germline V gene. V shed 1 base and J 3 bases; nucleotides not matched to a gene: 0. The entire variable domain, with the rest obtained from reference TRBV2 and TRBJ2-7, is as follows: EPEVTQTPSHQVTQMGQEVILRCVPISNHLYFYWYRQILGQKVEFLVSFYNNEISEKSEIFDDQFSVERPDGSNFTLKIRSTKLEDSAMYFCASSEGTGYEQYFGPGTRLTVT.

The chain combines TRBV5-5 with TRBJ2-5, with TRBD1 as a possible D gene (5 bases). The V end was cut by 4 bases, the J end by 8 bases, with 21 bases between. CDR1 SGHKS and CDR2 YYEKEE come from the germline V gene (reference sequence). The CDR3 extends over 15 amino acids. The CDR3 DNA is TGTGCCAGCAGCCGTCTCCGTCAACAGGCAGGAACCCAGTACTTC. It codes for CASSRLRQQAGTQYF.